The 5 T cell receptor beta chains below all came from one sample that was sequenced in a study of T cells in pancreatic ductal adenocarcinoma. Selected pancreatic ductal adenocarcinoma patients had undergone surgery without neoadjuvant therapy. Clones were sequenced by immunoSEQ multiplex PCR, and TCRdb holds only the in-frame ones, with some missing. The profile shows approximately 5,000 clones, roughly 88% of them singletons. Sequencing used pancreatic tumor tissue. These TCRs come from a human donor with pancreatic ductal adenocarcinoma.

This chain uses TRBV27 with TRBJ1-2; the D is unclear. This CDR3 region has 13 residues. Germline V lookup: CDR1 MNHEY, CDR2 SMNVEV (reference sequence). V was trimmed by 7 bases and J by 1 base, leaving 10 bases between them. In nucleotides, the CDR3 is TGTGCCAGCACCCCTGGTATTAACTATGGCTACACCTTC. This codes for CASTPGINYGYTF.

This clone was observed a few times. This chain links TRBV7-2 with TRBJ1-2; D is perhaps TRBD1 (5 bases). Germline assignment: CDR1 SGHTA and CDR2 FQGNSA. V shed 6 bases and J shed 1 base, with 15 bases lying between them. CDR3 size: 15 residues. CDR3 sequence (DNA): TGTGCCAGCAGACGCGATCTGGGGGGTAACTATGGCTACACCTTC. Protein: CASRRDLGGNYGYTF.

This clone was found a few times. The chain links TRBV6-6 to TRBJ1-6; 7 bases line up with TRBD1. CDR1 is MNHNY, CDR2 SVGAGI, per germline (reference sequence). There are 14 residues in the CDR3. The V and J ends lost 5 bases and 10 bases, in that order; junction bases with no gene match: 8. The CDR3, as DNA: TGTGCCAGCAGTGGGACAGATTTTGGCTCACCCCTCCACTTT. Its translation: CASSGTDFGSPLHF.

J is TRBJ2-7 and V is TRBV18; D uncertain. Deletions cut 3 bases from V and 0 bases from J, with 9 bases between. CDR1 and CDR2 from the germline V gene are KGHSH and LQKENI. The CDR3 contains 14 residues. For the CDR3, the DNA is TGTGCCAGCTCACCCGGCCCCAGCTCCTACGAGCAGTACTTC. Its translation is CASSPGPSSYEQYF.

For this clone: The junction departs from germline at one end; a sequencing error may be responsible. V usage is TRBV19 and J usage is TRBJ2-7, with TRBD2 as a possible D gene (6 bases). Germline CDR1 is LNHDA and CDR2 is SQIVND (reference sequence). The CDR3 contains 17 residues. As DNA, the CDR3 is TGTGCCGGTACAACCTGTGCCAGCGGGTCCTTTCCCTACGAGCAGCACTTC. Encoded protein: CAGTTCASGSFPYEQHF.